This note documents a single T cell receptor (beta chain) sequence. What it binds is unknown. Trimming removed 2 bases from V and 3 bases from J, with 14 bases in between. The germline V gene has CDR1 LGHNT and CDR2 FRNRAP. The CDR3 totals 16 residues. Sequenced by immunoSEQ multiplex PCR; TCRdb stores in-frame clones only, minus some. The sample carries roughly 70,000 clones, over 70% recorded once. This sample was included in a study of a mutant IDH1 vaccine in newly diagnosed glioma. Study summary: Following radiotherapy alone, or alongside temozolomide cycles, vaccination was started after an interval of 4-6 weeks.

As for time point: week 23, last vaccination. One vaccine dose held 300 ug of mutant IDH1 20-mer peptide and came with topical imiquimod. Broader study findings: Pseudoprogression seemed unrelated to changes in top peripheral T cell clonotypes.

This material consisted of PBMCs, taken from a glioma patient whose treatment included an IDH1 peptide vaccine. The J gene is TRBJ2-1, the V gene TRBV12-5, with D maybe TRBD2 (7 bases). The sequence derives from a man aged 18 to 29 with glioma. CDR3 bases: TGTGCTAGTGGTTTGAACCGGGGGGCTAACTACAATGAGCAGTTCTTC. Translating it yields CASGLNRGANYNEQFF.